Presented here are 25 T cell receptor beta chains from one specimen sequenced in a study of CD8+CD57+ T cells in acquired aplastic anemia. It was genomic DNA that served as the template for profiling TCR beta VDJ and CDR3. Using its own MiXCR run on the reads, TCRdb lists one record per CDR3 protein. There are around 170,000 distinct CDR3 sequences in the sample; 63% occur only once, and under 50% lies in the top ten. Source material: sorted CD4+, CD8+, or CD8+CD57+ T cells (not recorded which) from PBMCs. These receptor sequences come from a human donor in good health.

Turning to this clonotype: The junction shows a germline mismatch at one end, possibly a read error. The chain combines TRBV7-4 with TRBJ1-2; 8 bases agree with TRBD1. In germline, CDR1 is SGHVT, CDR2 SQSDAQ. The CDR3 consists of 14 residues. CDR3 sequence reads: CASSAQGVGYGYTF. CDR3 coding DNA: TGCGCCAGCAGTGCACAGGGGGTCGGCTATGGCTACACCTTC. The full variable domain, completed using reference TRBV7-4 and TRBJ1-2, is GAGVSQSPRYKVAKRGRDVALRCDSISGHVTLYWYRQTLGQGSEVLTYSQSDAQRDKSGRPSGRFSAERPERSVSTLKIQRTEQGDSAVYLCASSAQGVGYGYTFGSGTRLTVV.

V is TRBV9 and J is TRBJ1-1, with D unresolved. The CDR3 has 11 residues. The ends were cut back, 0 bases at V and 10 bases at J, with 7 bases in the middle. Germline CDR1 reads SGDLS; CDR2 reads YYNGEE. The CDR3 nucleotides read TGTGCCAGCAGCGTAGGGGCAGTAGCTTTCTTT. Translating gives CASSVGAVAFF.

This rearrangement joins TRBV2 to TRBJ2-5; the D gene is possibly TRBD2 (7 bases). The CDR3 runs to 18 residues. CDR1 is SNHLY, CDR2 FYNNEI, per germline. Trimming stripped 2 bases from V and 0 bases from J, with 19 bases between. The CDR3 sequence: CASSEFGGRTRYQETQYF. The CDR3 nucleotides are TGTGCCAGCAGTGAATTCGGGGGGCGCACCCGGTACCAAGAGACCCAGTACTTC.

The V and J genes are TRBV5-8 and TRBJ2-1; the match to TRBD2 covers 8 bases. This CDR3 spans 18 amino acids. Losses at the gene ends were 2 bases for V and 0 bases for J; bases not matched to a gene: 10. Germline-derived CDR1 and CDR2 are SGHTS and YDEGEE. In nucleotides, the CDR3 is TGTGCCAGCAGCTTTACACTAGCGGAGGGTTTCTCCTACAATGAGCAGTTCTTC. Its translation is CASSFTLAEGFSYNEQFF.

The chain carries TRBV15 and TRBJ2-1, with 7 nucleotides matching TRBD2. The V gene end was trimmed by 0 bases and the J gene end by 13 bases; junction bases not matched to a gene: 3. CDR3 length equals 12 residues. Germline V lookup: CDR1 LNHNV, CDR2 YYDKDF (reference sequence). The CDR3: CATSRDGDYQFF. Written as DNA, the CDR3 is TGTGCCACCAGCAGAGATGGGGACTACCAGTTCTTC.

CDR3 amino acids: CASGDTYNEQFF. Here the CDR3 DNA reads TGTGCCAGCGGGGACACCTACAATGAGCAGTTCTTC. The chain carries TRBV7-8 and TRBJ2-1, with TRBD1 as a possible D gene (6 bases). The CDR3 contains 12 residues. With 8 bases removed from V and 2 bases from J, the gap between germline ends came to 7 bases. Germline values: CDR1 SGHVS, CDR2 FQNEAQ.

The genes are TRBV24-1 and TRBJ2-1, with 7 bases aligning to TRBD2. Germline V gene data show CDR1 as KGHDR and CDR2 as SFDVKD. Trimming cost V 4 bases and J 5 bases; bases outside gene matches: 13. The CDR3 covers 17 residues. The CDR3: CATSDRKPGLRNNEQFF. The CDR3 DNA reads as TGTGCCACCAGTGACCGGAAACCGGGACTACGGAACAATGAGCAGTTCTTC.

This clonotype was counted only a few times. The gene calls are TRBV29-1 and TRBJ2-7, with TRBD1 matching over 7 bases. Per the germline V gene, CDR1 is SQVTM and CDR2 is ANQGSEA. The CDR3 is 11 residues long. Trimming cost V 7 bases and J 7 bases; bases outside gene matches: 7. The CDR3 coding sequence is TGCAGCGGACGACAGGGTGGGGAGCAGTACTTC. This translates into CSGRQGGEQYF.

This sequence joins TRBV2 and TRBJ1-2; no clear D gene. In germline, CDR1 is SNHLY, CDR2 FYNNEI. This CDR3 has 14 residues. Deletions cut 3 bases from V and 4 bases from J, with 12 bases between. Here the CDR3 DNA reads TGTGCCAGCAGTGAGAGCGGGGAGGGCTATGGCTACACCTTC. Protein: CASSESGEGYGYTF.

This clonotype occurred many times. As DNA, the CDR3 is TGTGCCAGCAGTTACGAGGCAGGGAATGAGCAGTTCTTC. Amino acid sequence: CASSYEAGNEQFF. The V gene is TRBV6-2 or TRBV6-3, the J gene TRBJ2-1, with a tentative D call TRBD1 (5 bases). Per germline, CDR1 MNHEY and CDR2 SVGEGT. V lost 2 bases and J lost 7, with 9 bases in between. CDR3 length: 13 amino acids.

The chain combines TRBV25-1 with TRBJ1-2, with D unclear. CDR1 and CDR2 from the germline V gene are MGHDK and SYGVNS. The ends were cut back, 5 bases at V and 4 bases at J, with 11 bases in the middle. The CDR3 loop spans 13 amino acids. The CDR3 region is CASSPGVAYGYTF. The DNA of the CDR3 is TGTGCCAGCAGTCCCGGGGTGGCCTATGGCTACACCTTC.

This chain joins TRBV19 and TRBJ1-4; D is ambiguous. Trimming cost V 8 bases and J 5 bases, with 21 bases left between them. The CDR3 loop spans 16 amino acids. The germline gives CDR1 LNHDA, CDR2 SQIVND (reference sequence). The DNA for the CDR3 is TGTGCCAGTGCGATCCCCTACGCGACCGCAAATGAAAAACTGTTTTTT. It is translated as CASAIPYATANEKLFF.

CDR3 amino acids: CASSLMAGGPETQYF. The CDR3 nucleotides read TGCGCCAGCAGCCTCATGGCTGGGGGGCCGGAGACCCAGTACTTC. The rearrangement links TRBV5-1 to TRBJ2-5, with D perhaps given as TRBD1 or TRBD2 (6 bases each). CDR1 and CDR2 (germline): SGHRS, YFSETQ. The V end lost 4 bases, the J end lost 5 bases, and 18 bases lay between the germline ends. The CDR3 covers 15 residues.

CDR3 residues: CATSRDGDYTHEQFF. CDR3 nucleotides: TGTGCCACCAGCAGAGATGGGGACTATACTCATGAGCAGTTCTTC. V gene TRBV15 combines with J gene TRBJ2-1, with 7 bases matching TRBD2. J was trimmed by 8 bases and V by 0 bases; bases with no gene match: 7. The CDR3 contains 15 residues. Germline loops: CDR1 LNHNV, CDR2 YYDKDF (reference sequence).

This chain joins TRBV20-1 and TRBJ2-3; 12 bases line up with TRBD2. Germline-derived CDR1 and CDR2 are DFQATT and SNEGSKA (reference sequence). The CDR3 runs 17 residues. Trimming removed 1 base from V and 3 bases from J; junction bases left unmatched: 8. The DNA for the CDR3 is TGCAGTGCTAGAGGGCCGACTAGCGGGAGAAGTACAGATACGCAGTATTTT. Protein sequence: CSARGPTSGRSTDTQYF.

V is TRBV3-1 and J is TRBJ1-2; TRBD1 aligns across 8 bases. The CDR3 has 13 amino acids. The junction had 5 bases not matched to a gene; V was cut back by 9 bases and J by 2 bases. Germline CDR1 and CDR2: LGHDT and YNNKEL (reference sequence). CDR3 bases: TGTGCCAGTAGACAGGGGACCAACTATGGCTACACCTTC. It yields the protein CASRQGTNYGYTF.

Comment on this clonotype: The CDR3 end shows no conserved phenylalanine or tryptophan, and so a read error is likely. This chain links TRBV29-1 with TRBJ2-3, with D hard to call. Between the trimmed V and J ends, which lost 5 bases and 0 bases, there was a span of 15 bases. The CDR3 extends over 15 amino acids. Germline lookup yields CDR1 SQVTM and CDR2 ANQGSEA. The CDR3 nucleotides read TGCAGCGTTTCGACCAAAGGTCTAAGCACAGATACGCAGTATCTT. Residues: CSVSTKGLSTDTQYL.

In this sample, this clonotype turned up a few times. The J gene is TRBJ2-7, the V gene TRBV5-6, with D perhaps TRBD2 (6 bases). CDR1 and CDR2 from the germline V gene are SGHDT and YYEEEE. Trimming took off 2 bases at V and 5 bases at J, with 11 bases between the two ends. The CDR3 covers 13 residues. The CDR3 region is CASSLIAADEQYF. CDR3 nucleotides: TGTGCCAGCAGCTTAATAGCGGCCGACGAGCAGTACTTC.

V gene TRBV2 combines with J gene TRBJ2-1; 8 nucleotides agree with TRBD1. The CDR3 totals 15 residues. The junction had 8 bases not matched to a gene; V was cut back by 4 bases and J by 6 bases. Germline CDR1 is SNHLY and CDR2 is FYNNEI. The CDR3, as DNA: TGTGCCAGCAGTGCCTGGACAGGGATAGTCAATGAGCAGTTCTTC. It is translated as CASSAWTGIVNEQFF.

The chain joins TRBV7-6 to TRBJ2-2; 11 nucleotides agree with TRBD1. There are 16 residues in the CDR3. Trimming took 5 bases from V and 4 from J; bases not matched to a gene: 6. The V gene's germline CDR1 is SGHVS and CDR2 FNYEAQ. Here the CDR3 DNA reads TGTGCCAGCAGCCGGACCGGGACAGGGGGCACCGGGGAGCTGTTTTTT. Encoded protein: CASSRTGTGGTGELFF.

The chain combines TRBV19 with TRBJ2-5; no clear D gene. Germline V gene data show CDR1 as LNHDA and CDR2 as SQIVND (reference sequence). The V end was cut by 6 bases, the J end by 0 bases, with 8 bases between. CDR3 length: 13 amino acids. In nucleotides, the CDR3 is TGTGCCAGTAGCCAAGTGTACCAAGAGACCCAGTACTTC. Residues: CASSQVYQETQYF. Supplemented by reference TRBV19 and TRBJ2-5, the full variable domain reads DGGITQSPKYLFRKEGQNVTLSCEQNLNHDAMYWYRQDPGQGLRLIYYSQIVNDFQKGDIAEGYSVSREKKESFPLTVTSAQKNPTAFYLCASSQVYQETQYFGPGTRLLVL.

The chain couples TRBV19 to TRBJ1-5, with D uncertain. The CDR3 is 15 residues long. Germline V CDR1 and CDR2: LNHDA, SQIVND (reference sequence). Trimming removed 4 bases from V and 0 bases from J, with 10 bases in between. The CDR3 DNA reads as TGTGCCAGTAGTAACAGTGATTATAGCAATCAGCCCCAGCATTTT. It yields the protein CASSNSDYSNQPQHF.

The chain carries TRBV19 and TRBJ2-3; 7 bases map to TRBD1. This CDR3 contains 16 residues. Per the germline V gene, CDR1 is LNHDA and CDR2 is SQIVND (reference sequence). The V and J ends lost 4 bases and 1 base, in that order; junction bases with no gene match: 8. CDR3 amino acids: CASSKIQGTGTDTQYF. Here the CDR3 DNA reads TGTGCCAGTAGTAAAATACAGGGGACCGGCACAGATACGCAGTATTTT.

The V call is TRBV2, the J call TRBJ2-3, with 15 bases that match TRBD2. The CDR3 consists of 15 residues. CDR1 and CDR2 (germline): SNHLY, FYNNEI. With 7 bases clipped from V and 8 bases from J, the junction kept 7 bases outside the gene matches. The CDR3 protein is CASIRTSGGGLTQYF. CDR3 DNA: TGTGCCAGCATTAGGACTAGCGGGGGGGGCCTTACGCAGTATTTT.

The J gene is TRBJ2-7, the V gene TRBV29-1; D is ambiguous. From germline, CDR1 is SQVTM and CDR2 ANQGSEA. The length of the CDR3 is 13 residues. V lost 7 bases and J 4 bases, leaving 17 bases between the germline ends. The CDR3 DNA sequence: TGCAGCGCCCTAGGGCAGATGGGTTACGAGCAGTACTTC. Translating it yields CSALGQMGYEQYF.